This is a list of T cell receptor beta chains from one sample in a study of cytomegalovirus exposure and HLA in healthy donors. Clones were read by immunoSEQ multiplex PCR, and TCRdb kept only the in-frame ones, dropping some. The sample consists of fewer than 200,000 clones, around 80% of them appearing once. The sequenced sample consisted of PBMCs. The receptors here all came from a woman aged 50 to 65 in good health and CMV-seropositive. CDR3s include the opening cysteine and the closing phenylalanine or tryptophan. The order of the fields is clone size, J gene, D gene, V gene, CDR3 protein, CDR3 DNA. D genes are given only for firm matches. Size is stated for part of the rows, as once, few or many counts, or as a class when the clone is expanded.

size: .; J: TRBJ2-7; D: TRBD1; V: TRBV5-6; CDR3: CASSLLLSGQEPYEQYF; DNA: TGTGCCAGCAGCTTGTTATTGTCGGGACAGGAGCCCTACGAGCAGTACTTC
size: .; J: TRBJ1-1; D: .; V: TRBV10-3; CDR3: CAISASQGQKNTEAFF; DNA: TGTGCCATCAGTGCTTCGCAAGGACAGAAGAACACTGAAGCTTTCTTT
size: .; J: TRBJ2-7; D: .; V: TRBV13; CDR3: CASSPGLVAYEQYF; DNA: TGTGCCAGCAGCCCGGGACTGGTCGCCTACGAGCAGTACTTC
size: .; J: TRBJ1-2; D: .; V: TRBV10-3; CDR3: CAIRELTPRNYGYTF; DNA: TGTGCCATCAGGGAATTGACACCGCGTAACTATGGCTACACCTTC
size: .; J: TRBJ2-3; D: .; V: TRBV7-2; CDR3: CASSQGRGQYF; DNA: TGTGCCAGCAGCCAAGGGCGGGGGCAGTATTTT
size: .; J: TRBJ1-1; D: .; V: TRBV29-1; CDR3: CSVGFRGTEAFF; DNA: TGCAGCGTTGGATTTAGGGGCACTGAAGCTTTCTTT
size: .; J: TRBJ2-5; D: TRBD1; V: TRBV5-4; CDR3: CASSLDRGQETQYF; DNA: TGTGCCAGCAGCTTGGACAGGGGCCAAGAGACCCAGTACTTC
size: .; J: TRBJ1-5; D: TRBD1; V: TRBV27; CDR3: CASSLTGGPQYSNQPQHF; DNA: TGTGCCAGCAGTTTGACAGGGGGCCCCCAATATAGCAATCAGCCCCAGCATTTT
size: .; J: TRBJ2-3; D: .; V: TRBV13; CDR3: CASGARDTTLTDTQYF; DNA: TGTGCCAGCGGGGCCCGGGACACAACACTAACAGATACGCAGTATTTT
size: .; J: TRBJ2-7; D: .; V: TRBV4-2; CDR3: CASSQGVASPHGEQYF; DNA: TGTGCCAGCAGCCAAGGCGTCGCCTCGCCTCACGGGGAGCAGTACTTC
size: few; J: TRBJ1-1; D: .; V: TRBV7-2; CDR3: CASSLGDRQNTEAFF; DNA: TGTGCCAGCAGCTTAGGCGACAGGCAGAACACTGAAGCTTTCTTT
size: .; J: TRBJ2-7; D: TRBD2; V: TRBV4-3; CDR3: CASSPGTSGYYEQYF; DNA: TGCGCCAGCAGCCCCGGGACTAGCGGATACTACGAGCAGTACTTC
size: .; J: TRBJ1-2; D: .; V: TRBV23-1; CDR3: CASSQPGTPIRNGYTF; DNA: TGCGCCAGCAGTCAACCCGGGACACCCATTCGGAATGGCTACACCTTC
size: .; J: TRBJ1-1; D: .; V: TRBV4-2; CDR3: CASSQGGRVNTEAFF; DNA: TGTGCCAGCAGCCAGGGGGGGCGCGTGAACACTGAAGCTTTCTTT
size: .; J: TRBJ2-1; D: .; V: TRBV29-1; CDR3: CSSMTEYNEQFF; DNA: TGCAGCTCCATGACAGAATACAATGAGCAGTTCTTC
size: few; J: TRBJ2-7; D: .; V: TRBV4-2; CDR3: CASSQDPPGYEQYF; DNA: TGTGCCAGCAGCCAAGATCCGCCGGGCTACGAGCAGTACTTC
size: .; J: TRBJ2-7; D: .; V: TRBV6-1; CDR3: CASSVQPTSRLTYEQYF; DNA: TGTGCCAGCAGTGTTCAGCCTACTAGCAGGCTTACCTACGAGCAGTACTTC
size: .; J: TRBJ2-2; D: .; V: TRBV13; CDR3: CASSFVTTWASAGELFF; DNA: TGTGCCAGCAGCTTCGTGACTACTTGGGCGTCCGCCGGGGAGCTGTTTTTT
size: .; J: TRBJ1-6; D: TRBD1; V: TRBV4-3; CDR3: CASSQEYRGLFNSPLHF; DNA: TGCGCCAGCAGCCAAGAATACAGGGGGCTATTTAATTCACCCCTCCACTTT
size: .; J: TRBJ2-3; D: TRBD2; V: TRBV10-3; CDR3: CAISDLAGGQDTQYF; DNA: TGTGCCATCAGTGACTTGGCGGGAGGGCAGGATACGCAGTATTTT
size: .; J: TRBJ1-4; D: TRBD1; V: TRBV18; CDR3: CASSFGQGANEKLFF; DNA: TGTGCCAGCTCATTTGGACAGGGCGCAAATGAAAAACTGTTTTTT
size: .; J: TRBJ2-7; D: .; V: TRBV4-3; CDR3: CASSQVKGLGESYEQYF; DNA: TGCGCCAGCAGCCAAGTAAAAGGTCTGGGAGAATCCTACGAGCAGTACTTC
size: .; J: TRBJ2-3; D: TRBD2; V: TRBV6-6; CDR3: CASSRLTSGRTDTQYF; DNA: TGTGCCAGCAGTCGACTGACTAGCGGGAGGACAGATACGCAGTATTTT
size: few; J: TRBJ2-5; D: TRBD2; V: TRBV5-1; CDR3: CASSFIGGQETQYF; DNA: TGCGCCAGCAGCTTTATCGGGGGGCAAGAGACCCAGTACTTC
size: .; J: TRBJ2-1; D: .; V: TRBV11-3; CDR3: CASSQRKRADVNEQFF; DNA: TGTGCCAGCAGCCAGAGGAAGCGGGCAGACGTTAATGAGCAGTTCTTC
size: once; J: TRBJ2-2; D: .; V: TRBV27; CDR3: CASRRQGTGVGTGELFF; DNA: TGTGCCAGCAGAAGACAGGGTACGGGAGTGGGTACCGGGGAGCTGTTTTTT
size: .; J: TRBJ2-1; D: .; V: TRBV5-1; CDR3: CASSPHLRGQRDEQFF; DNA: TGCGCCAGCAGCCCCCATCTACGCGGACAGCGCGATGAGCAGTTCTTC
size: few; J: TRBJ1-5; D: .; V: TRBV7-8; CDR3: CASSLRESGSNQPQHF; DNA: TGTGCCAGCAGCTTAAGGGAATCGGGAAGCAATCAGCCCCAGCATTTT
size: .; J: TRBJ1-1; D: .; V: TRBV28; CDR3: CASIGFGGTEAFF; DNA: TGTGCCAGCATTGGGTTCGGGGGCACTGAAGCTTTCTTT
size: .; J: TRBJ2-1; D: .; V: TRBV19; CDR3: CASSIDQSPFLFF; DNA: TGTGCCAGTAGTATAGATCAGTCCCCTTTCCTGTTCTTC
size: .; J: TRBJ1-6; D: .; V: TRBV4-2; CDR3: CASSQDQARTDISPLHF; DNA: TGTGCCAGCAGCCAAGATCAGGCCCGTACGGACATTTCACCCCTCCACTTT